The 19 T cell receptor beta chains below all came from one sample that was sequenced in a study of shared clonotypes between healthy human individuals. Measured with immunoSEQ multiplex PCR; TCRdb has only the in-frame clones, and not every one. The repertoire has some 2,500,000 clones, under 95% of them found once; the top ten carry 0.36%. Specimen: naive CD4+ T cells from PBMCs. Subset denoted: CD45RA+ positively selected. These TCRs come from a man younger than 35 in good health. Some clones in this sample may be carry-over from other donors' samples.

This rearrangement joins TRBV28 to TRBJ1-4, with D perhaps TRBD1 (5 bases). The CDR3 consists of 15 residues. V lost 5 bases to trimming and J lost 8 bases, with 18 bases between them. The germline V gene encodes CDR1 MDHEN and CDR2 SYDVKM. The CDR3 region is CASSQSSGVPEKLFF. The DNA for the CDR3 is TGTGCCAGCAGTCAAAGCTCGGGGGTCCCCGAAAAACTGTTTTTT.

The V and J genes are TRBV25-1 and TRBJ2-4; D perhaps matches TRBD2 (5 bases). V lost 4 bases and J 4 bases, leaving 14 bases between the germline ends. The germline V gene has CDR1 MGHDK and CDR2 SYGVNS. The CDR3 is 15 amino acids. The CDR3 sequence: CASSVREGKKNIQYF. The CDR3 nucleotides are TGTGCCAGCAGTGTTCGGGAAGGGAAAAAAAACATTCAGTACTTC.

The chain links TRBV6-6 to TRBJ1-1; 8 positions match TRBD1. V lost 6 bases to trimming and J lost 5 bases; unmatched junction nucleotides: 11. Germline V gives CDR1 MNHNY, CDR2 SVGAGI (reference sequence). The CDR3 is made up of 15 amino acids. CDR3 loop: CASSPGTGRGTEAFF. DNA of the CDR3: TGTGCCAGCAGCCCCGGGACAGGCAGAGGGACTGAAGCTTTCTTT.

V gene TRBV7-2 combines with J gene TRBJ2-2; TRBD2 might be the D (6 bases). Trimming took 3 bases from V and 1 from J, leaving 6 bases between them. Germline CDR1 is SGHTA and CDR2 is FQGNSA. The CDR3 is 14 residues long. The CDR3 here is CASSLEGNTGELFF. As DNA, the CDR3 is TGTGCCAGCAGCTTGGAGGGGAACACCGGGGAGCTGTTTTTT.

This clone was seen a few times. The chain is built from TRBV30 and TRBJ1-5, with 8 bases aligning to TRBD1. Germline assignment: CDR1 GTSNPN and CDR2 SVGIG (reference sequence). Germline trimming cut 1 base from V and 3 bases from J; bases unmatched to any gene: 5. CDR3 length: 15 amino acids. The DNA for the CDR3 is TGTGCCTGGAGTGGAGGGACAGGTTACAATCAGCCCCAGCATTTT. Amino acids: CAWSGGTGYNQPQHF.

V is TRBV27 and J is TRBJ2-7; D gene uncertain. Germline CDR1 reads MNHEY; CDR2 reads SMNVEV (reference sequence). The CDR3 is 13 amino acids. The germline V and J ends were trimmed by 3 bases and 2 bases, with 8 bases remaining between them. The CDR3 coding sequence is TGTGCCAGCAGTTTGGCAAGCCCCTACGAGCAGTACTTC. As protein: CASSLASPYEQYF.

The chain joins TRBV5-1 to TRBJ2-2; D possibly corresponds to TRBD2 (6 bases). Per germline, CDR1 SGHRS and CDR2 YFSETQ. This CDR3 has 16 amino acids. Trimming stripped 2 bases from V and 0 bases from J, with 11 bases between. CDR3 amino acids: CASSFTSHSNTGELFF. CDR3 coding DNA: TGCGCCAGCAGCTTTACTAGCCATTCGAACACCGGGGAGCTGTTTTTT.

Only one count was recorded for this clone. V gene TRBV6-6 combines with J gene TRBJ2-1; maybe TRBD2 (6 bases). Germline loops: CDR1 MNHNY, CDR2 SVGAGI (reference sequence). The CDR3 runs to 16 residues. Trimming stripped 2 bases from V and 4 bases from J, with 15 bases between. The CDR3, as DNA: TGTGCCAGCAGTTACCCCCCCGGGACTGTATACAATGAGCAGTTCTTC. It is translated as CASSYPPGTVYNEQFF.

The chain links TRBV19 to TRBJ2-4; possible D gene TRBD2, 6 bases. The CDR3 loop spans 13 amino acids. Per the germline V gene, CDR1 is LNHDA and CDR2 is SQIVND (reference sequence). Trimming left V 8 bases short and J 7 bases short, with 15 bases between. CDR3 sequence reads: CASPPPGANIQYF. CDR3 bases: TGTGCCAGTCCCCCTCCGGGAGCGAACATTCAGTACTTC.

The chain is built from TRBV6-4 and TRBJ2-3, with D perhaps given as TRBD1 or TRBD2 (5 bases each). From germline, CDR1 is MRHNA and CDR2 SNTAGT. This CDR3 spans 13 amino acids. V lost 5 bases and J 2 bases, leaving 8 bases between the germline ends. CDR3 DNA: TGTGCCAGCAGTTGGGGGTCCACAGATACGCAGTATTTT. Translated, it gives CASSWGSTDTQYF.

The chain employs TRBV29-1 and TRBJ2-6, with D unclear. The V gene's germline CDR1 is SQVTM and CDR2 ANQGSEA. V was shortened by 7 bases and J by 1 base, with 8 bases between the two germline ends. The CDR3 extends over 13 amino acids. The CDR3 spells CSALTSGANVLTF. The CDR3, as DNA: TGCAGCGCACTTACTTCTGGGGCCAACGTCCTGACTTTC.

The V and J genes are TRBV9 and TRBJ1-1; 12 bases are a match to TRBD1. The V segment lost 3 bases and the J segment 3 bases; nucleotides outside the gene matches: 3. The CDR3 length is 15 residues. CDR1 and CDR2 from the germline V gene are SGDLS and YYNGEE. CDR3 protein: CASSGGQGAYTEAFF. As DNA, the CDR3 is TGTGCCAGCAGCGGGGGACAGGGGGCTTACACTGAAGCTTTCTTT.

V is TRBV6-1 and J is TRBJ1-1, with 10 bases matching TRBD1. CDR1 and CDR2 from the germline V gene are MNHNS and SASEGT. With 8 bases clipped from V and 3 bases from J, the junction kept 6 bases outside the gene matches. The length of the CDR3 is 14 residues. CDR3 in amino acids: CASVRQGAYTEAFF. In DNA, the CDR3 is TGTGCCAGCGTTCGACAGGGGGCATACACTGAAGCTTTCTTT.

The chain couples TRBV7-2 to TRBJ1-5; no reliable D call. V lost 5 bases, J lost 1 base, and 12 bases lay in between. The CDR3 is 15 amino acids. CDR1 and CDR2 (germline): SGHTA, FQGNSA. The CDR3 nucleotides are TGTGCCAGCAGCCGAGTTGAGGGAAGCAATCAGCCCCAGCATTTT. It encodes CASSRVEGSNQPQHF.

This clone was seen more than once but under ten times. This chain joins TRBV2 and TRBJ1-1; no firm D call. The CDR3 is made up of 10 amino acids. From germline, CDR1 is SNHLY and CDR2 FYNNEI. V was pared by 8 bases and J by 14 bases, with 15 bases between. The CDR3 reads CASGGAYAFF. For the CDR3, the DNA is TGTGCCAGCGGTGGAGCCTACGCGTTCTTT.

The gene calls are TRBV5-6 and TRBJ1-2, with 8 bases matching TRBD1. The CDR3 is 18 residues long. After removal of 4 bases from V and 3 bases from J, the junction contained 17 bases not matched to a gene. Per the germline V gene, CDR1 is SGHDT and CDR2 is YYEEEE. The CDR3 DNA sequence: TGTGCCAGCAGCCGGAGCTCTCCCTACACAGGGGGTTACTATGGCTACACCTTC. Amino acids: CASSRSSPYTGGYYGYTF.

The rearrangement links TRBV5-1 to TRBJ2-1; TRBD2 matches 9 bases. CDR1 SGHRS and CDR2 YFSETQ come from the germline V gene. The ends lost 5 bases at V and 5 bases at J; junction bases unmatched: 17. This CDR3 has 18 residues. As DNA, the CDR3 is TGCGCCAGCAGAACCCGGCTAGCGGGACCAAGAGGTAACAATGAGCAGTTCTTC. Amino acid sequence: CASRTRLAGPRGNNEQFF.

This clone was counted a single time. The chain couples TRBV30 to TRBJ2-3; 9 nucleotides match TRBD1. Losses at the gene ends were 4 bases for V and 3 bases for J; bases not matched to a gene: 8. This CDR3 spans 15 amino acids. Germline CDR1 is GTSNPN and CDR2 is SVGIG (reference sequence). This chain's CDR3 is CAWMLMDRGTDTQYF. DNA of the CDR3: TGTGCCTGGATGCTTATGGACAGGGGAACAGATACGCAGTATTTT.

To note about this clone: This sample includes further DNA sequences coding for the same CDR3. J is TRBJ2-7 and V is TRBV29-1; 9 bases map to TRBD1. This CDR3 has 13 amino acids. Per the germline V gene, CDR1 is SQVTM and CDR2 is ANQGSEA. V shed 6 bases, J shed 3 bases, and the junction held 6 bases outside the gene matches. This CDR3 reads CSVGLGQGYEQYF. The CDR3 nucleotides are TGCAGCGTCGGTTTGGGACAGGGCTACGAGCAGTACTTC.